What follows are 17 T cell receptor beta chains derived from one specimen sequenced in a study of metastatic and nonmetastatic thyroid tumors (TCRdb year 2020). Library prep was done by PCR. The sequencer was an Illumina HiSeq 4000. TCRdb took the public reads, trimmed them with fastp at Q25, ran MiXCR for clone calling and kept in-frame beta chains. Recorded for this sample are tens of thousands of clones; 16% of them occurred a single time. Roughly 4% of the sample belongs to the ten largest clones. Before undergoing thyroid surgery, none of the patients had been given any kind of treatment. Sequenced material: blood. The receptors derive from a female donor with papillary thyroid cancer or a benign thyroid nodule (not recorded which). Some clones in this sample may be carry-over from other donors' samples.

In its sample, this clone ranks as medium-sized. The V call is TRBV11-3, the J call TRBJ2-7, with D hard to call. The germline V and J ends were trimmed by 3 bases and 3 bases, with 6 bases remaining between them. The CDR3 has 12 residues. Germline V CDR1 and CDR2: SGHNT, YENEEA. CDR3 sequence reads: CASSLRNYEQYF. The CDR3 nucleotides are TGTGCCAGCAGCTTGAGGAACTACGAGCAGTACTTC.

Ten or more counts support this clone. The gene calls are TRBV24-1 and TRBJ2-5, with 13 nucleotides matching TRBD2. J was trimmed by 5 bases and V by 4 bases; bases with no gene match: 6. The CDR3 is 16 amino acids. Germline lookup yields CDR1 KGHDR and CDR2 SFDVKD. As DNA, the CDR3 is TGTGCCACCAGTGACCGCGGACTAGCGGGAGTGGAGACCCAGTACTTC. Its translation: CATSDRGLAGVETQYF.

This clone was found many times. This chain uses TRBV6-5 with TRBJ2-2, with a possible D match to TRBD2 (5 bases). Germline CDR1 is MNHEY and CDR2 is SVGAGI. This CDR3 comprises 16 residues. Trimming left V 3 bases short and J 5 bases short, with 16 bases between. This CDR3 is CASSYTGLRGTGELFF. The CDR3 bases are TGTGCCAGCAGTTATACGGGCTTGAGAGGGACCGGGGAGCTGTTTTTT.

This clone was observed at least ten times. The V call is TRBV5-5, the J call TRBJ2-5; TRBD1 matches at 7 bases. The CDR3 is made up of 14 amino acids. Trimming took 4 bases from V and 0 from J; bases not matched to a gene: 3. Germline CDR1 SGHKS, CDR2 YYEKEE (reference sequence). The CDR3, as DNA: TGTGCCAGCAGCACGGGACAGTACCAAGAGACCCAGTACTTC. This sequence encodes CASSTGQYQETQYF. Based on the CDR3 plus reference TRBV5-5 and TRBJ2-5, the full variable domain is DAGVTQSPTHLIKTRGQQVTLRCSPISGHKSVSWYQQVLGQGPQFIFQYYEKEERGRGNFPDRFSARQFPNYSSELNVNALLLGDSALYLCASSTGQYQETQYFGPGTRLLVL.

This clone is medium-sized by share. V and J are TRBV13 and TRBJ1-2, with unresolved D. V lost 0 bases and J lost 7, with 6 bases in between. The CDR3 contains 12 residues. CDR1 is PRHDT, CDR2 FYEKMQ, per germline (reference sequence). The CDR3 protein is CASSLGGPGYTF. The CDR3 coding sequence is TGTGCCAGCAGCTTAGGCGGTCCTGGCTACACCTTC. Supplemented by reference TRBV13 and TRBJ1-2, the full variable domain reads AAGVIQSPRHLIKEKRETATLKCYPIPRHDTVYWYQQGPGQDPQFLISFYEKMQSDKGSIPDRFSAQQFSDYHSELNMSSLELGDSALYFCASSLGGPGYTFGSGTRLTVV.

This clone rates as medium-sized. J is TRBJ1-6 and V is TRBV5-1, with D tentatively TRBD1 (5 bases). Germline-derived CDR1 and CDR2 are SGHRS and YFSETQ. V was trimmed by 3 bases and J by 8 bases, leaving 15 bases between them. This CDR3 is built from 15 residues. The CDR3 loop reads CASSWQGTLDSPLHF. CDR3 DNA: TGCGCCAGCAGCTGGCAGGGCACCCTGGATTCACCCCTCCACTTT.

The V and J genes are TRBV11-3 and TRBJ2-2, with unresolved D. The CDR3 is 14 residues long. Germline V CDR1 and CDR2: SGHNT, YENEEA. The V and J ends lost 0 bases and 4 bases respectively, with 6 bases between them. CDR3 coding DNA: TGTGCCAGCAGCTTAGAGGGCCCCACCGGGGAGCTGTTTTTT. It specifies CASSLEGPTGELFF.

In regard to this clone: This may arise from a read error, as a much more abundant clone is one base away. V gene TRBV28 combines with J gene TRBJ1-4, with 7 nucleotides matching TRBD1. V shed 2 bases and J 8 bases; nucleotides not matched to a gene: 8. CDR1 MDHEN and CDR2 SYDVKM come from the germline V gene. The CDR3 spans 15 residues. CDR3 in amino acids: CASSLARQGIEKLFF. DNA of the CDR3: TGTGCCAGCAGTTTAGCGAGACAGGGTATCGAAAAACTGTTTTTT.

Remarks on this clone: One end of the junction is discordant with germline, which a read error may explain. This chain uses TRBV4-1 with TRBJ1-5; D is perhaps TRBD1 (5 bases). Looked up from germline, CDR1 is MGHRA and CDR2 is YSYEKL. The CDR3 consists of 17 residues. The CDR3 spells CAISRGYRSAGNQPQHF. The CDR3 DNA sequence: TGCGCCATCAGCCGAGGGTACAGGTCGGCGGGCAATCAGCCCCAGCATTTT.

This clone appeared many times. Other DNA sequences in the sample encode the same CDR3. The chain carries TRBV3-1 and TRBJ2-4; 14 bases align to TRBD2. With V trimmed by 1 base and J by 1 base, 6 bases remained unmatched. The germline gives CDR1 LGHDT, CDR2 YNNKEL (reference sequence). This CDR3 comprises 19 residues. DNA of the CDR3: TGTGCCAGCAGCCAAGCCGGGACTAGCGGGAGTAGCGCCAAAAACATTCAGTACTTC. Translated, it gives CASSQAGTSGSSAKNIQYF.

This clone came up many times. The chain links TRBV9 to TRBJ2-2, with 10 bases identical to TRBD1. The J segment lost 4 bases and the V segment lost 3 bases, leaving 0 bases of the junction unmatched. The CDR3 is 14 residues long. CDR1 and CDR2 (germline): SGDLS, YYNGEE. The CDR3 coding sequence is TGTGCCAGCAGCGGGACAGGGGGCACCGGGGAGCTGTTTTTT. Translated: CASSGTGGTGELFF.

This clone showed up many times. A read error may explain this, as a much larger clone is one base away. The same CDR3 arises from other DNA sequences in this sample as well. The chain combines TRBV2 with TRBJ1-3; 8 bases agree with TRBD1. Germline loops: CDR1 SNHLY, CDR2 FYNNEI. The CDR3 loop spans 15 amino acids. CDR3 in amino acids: CASTPDRGSGDTIYF. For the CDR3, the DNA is TGTGCCAGCACGCCCGACAGGGGCTCTGGAGACACCATATATTTT. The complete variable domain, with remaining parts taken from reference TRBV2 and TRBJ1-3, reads EPEVTQTPSHQVTQMGQEVILRCVPISNHLYFYWYRQILGQKVEFLVSFYNNEISEKSEIFDDQFSVERPDGSNFTLKIRSTKLEDSAMYFCASTPDRGSGDTIYFGEGSWLTVV.

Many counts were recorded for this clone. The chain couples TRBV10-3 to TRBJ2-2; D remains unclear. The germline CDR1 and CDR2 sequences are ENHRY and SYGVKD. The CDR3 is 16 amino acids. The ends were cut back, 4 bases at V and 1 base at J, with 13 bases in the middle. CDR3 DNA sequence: TGTGCCATCAGTGGGGTCTCTAATCTGAACACCGGGGAGCTGTTTTTT. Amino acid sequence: CAISGVSNLNTGELFF.

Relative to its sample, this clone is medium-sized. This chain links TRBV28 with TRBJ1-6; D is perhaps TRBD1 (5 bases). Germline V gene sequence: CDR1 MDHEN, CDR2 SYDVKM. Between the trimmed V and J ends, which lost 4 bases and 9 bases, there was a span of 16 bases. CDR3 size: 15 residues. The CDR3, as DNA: TGTGCCAGCAGTTCCCGTGCAGGGCATGGTTCACCCCTCCACTTT. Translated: CASSSRAGHGSPLHF. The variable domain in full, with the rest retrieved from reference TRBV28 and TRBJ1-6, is DVKVTQSSRYLVKRTGEKVFLECVQDMDHENMFWYRQDPGLGLRLIYFSYDVKMKEKGDIPEGYSVSREKKERFSLILESASTNQTSMYLCASSSRAGHGSPLHFGNGTRLTVT.

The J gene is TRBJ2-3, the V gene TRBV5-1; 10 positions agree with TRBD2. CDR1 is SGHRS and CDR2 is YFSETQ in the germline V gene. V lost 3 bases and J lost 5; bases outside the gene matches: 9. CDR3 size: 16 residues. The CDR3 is CASSWGTSEVIDTQYF. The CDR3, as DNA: TGCGCCAGCAGCTGGGGGACTAGCGAAGTCATAGATACGCAGTATTTT.

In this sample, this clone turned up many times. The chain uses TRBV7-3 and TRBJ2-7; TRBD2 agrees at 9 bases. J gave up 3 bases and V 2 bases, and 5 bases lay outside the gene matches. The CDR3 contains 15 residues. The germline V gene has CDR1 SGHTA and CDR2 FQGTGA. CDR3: CASSLHEAGGYEQYF. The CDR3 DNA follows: TGTGCCAGCAGCTTACACGAAGCGGGAGGCTACGAGCAGTACTTC.

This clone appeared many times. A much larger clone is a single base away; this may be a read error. CDR3 sequence: CASSYIDRGRTDTQYF. The CDR3 bases are TGTGCCAGCAGCTATATAGACAGGGGGCGAACAGATACGCAGTATTTT. The chain recombines TRBV7-8 with TRBJ2-3, with TRBD1 identical over 10 bases. CDR3 length: 16 residues. V shed 4 bases, J shed 3 bases, and the junction held 7 bases outside the gene matches. CDR1 is SGHVS, CDR2 FQNEAQ, per germline.